Listed here is a single T cell receptor (beta chain). Its target is unknown. With no exception, relapse followed autologous stem cell transplantation in all patients, and brentuximab vedotin exposure varied. The data are from a study of PD-1 blockade in classical Hodgkin lymphoma. Data came from immunoSEQ multiplex PCR; TCRdb stores just in-frame clones and leaves some out. Of 10,000 to 15,000 clones in the sample, around 83% were seen once. Study-level results: CD4+ TCR diversity, unlike CD8+, rose significantly by C4D1.

Trimming removed 7 bases from V and 5 bases from J, with 24 bases in between. The V gene's germline CDR1 is SGHNT and CDR2 YYREEE (reference sequence). CDR3 length: 16 residues. The input for sequencing was peripheral blood mononuclear cells (PBMCs), taken at baseline. This chain uses TRBV5-4 with TRBJ1-1; D may be TRBD1 (6 bases). This clonotype was sampled from a human donor with classical Hodgkin lymphoma. CDR3 protein: CASYRAGGRLGTEAFF. Here the CDR3 DNA reads TGTGCCAGCTATCGGGCCGGGGGGCGCTTGGGAACTGAAGCTTTCTTT. The variable domain in full, with the rest retrieved from reference TRBV5-4 and TRBJ1-1, is ETGVTQSPTHLIKTRGQQVTLRCSSQSGHNTVSWYQQALGQGPQFIFQYYREEENGRGNFPPRFSGLQFPNYSSELNVNALELDDSALYLCASYRAGGRLGTEAFFGQGTRLTVV.